Sequencing of this T cell receptor beta chain was carried out in a study of blood T cells in healthy people across ages. Study-level information: T cells yielded about one barcoded beta molecule per two cells through template switching.

A second PCR of roughly 7 to 11 cycles used a sample-barcoded 5' primer and a J-beta primer mix. One entry per CDR3 protein results from TCRdb running MiXCR on the 5' RACE reads. The sample records about 1.6 million distinct CDR3 sequences, roughly a third being singletons. The ends lost 5 bases at V and 3 bases at J; junction bases unmatched: 8. This CDR3 spans 18 amino acids. The sequenced sample was blood. This receptor was obtained from a woman aged 25 to 39 in good health. This chain connects TRBV12-3 or TRBV12-4 to TRBJ2-1; 15 bases agree with TRBD2. The CDR3 here is CASSTGTSGRPHYNEQFF. As DNA, the CDR3 is TGTGCCAGCAGTACCGGGACTAGCGGGAGGCCCCACTACAATGAGCAGTTCTTC.